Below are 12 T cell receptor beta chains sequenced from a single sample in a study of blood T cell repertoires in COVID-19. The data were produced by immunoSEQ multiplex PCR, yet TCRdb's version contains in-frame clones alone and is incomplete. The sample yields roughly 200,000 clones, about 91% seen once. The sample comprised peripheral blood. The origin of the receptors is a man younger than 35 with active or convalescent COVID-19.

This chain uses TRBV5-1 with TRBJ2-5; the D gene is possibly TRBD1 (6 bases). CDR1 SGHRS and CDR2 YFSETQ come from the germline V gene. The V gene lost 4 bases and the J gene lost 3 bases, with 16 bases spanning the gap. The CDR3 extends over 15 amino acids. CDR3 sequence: CASSPTGFGEETQYF. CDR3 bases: TGCGCCAGCAGCCCTACAGGGTTTGGGGAAGAGACCCAGTACTTC.

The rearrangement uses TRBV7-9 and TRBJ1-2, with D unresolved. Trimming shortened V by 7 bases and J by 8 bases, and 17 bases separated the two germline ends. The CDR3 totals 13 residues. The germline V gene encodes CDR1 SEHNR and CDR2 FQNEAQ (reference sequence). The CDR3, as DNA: TGTGCCAGCACCGAACTGCTAGGAGGCGGCTACACCTTC. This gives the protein CASTELLGGGYTF.

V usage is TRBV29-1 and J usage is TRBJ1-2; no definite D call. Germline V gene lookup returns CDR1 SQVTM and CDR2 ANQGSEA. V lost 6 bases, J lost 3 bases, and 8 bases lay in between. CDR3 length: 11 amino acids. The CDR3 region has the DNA TGCAGCGTGGAGATCCACTATGGCTACACCTTC. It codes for CSVEIHYGYTF. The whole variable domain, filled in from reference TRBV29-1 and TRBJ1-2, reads SAVISQKPSRDICQRGTSLTIQCQVDSQVTMMFWYRQQPGQSLTLIATANQGSEATYESGFVIDKFPISRPNLTFSTLTVSNMSPEDSSIYLCSVEIHYGYTFGSGTRLTVV.

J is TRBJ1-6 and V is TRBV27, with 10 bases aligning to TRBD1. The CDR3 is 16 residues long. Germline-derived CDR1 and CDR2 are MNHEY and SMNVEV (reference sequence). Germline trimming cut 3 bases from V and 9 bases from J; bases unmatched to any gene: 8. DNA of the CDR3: TGTGCCAGCAGTTTCGATTTCGGGGACAGGGGTTCACCCCTCCACTTT. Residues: CASSFDFGDRGSPLHF.

The CDR3 is CASNLGQGRGTEAFF. As DNA, the CDR3 is TGTGCCAGCAATCTCGGACAGGGGCGGGGCACTGAAGCTTTCTTT. The V gene is TRBV6-5, the J gene TRBJ1-1; TRBD1 aligns across 9 bases. Germline CDR1 and CDR2: MNHEY and SVGAGI. The CDR3 sequence is 15 residues long. V dropped 7 bases and J dropped 4; count of bases not matched to a gene: 10.

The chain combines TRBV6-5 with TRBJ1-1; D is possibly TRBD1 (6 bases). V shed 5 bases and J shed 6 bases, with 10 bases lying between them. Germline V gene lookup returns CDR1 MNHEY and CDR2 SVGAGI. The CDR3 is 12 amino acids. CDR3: CASSQQGAEAFF. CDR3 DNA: TGTGCCAGCAGTCAACAGGGCGCTGAAGCTTTCTTT.

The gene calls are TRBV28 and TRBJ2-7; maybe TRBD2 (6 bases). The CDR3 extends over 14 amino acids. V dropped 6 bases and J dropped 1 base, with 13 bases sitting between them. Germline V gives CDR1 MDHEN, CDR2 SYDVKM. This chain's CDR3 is CASRRLVVSYEQYF. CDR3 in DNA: TGTGCCAGCAGGCGACTAGTAGTATCCTACGAGCAGTACTTC.

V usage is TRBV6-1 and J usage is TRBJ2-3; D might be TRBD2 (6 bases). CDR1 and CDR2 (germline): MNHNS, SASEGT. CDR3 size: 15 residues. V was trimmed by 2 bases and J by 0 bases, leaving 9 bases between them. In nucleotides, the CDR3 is TGTGCCAGCAGTGAATTCCGGGGGAGCACAGATACGCAGTATTTT. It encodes CASSEFRGSTDTQYF.

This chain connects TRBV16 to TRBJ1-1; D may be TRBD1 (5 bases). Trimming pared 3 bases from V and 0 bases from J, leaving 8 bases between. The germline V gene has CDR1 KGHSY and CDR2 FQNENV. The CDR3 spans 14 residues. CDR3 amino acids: CASSQWTLNTEAFF. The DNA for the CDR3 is TGTGCCAGCAGCCAGTGGACACTGAACACTGAAGCTTTCTTT.

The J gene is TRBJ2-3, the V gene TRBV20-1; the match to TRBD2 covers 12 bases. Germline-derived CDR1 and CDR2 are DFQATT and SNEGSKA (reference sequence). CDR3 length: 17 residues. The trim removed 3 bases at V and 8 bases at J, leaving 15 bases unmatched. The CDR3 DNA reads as TGCAGTGCTAGTTTCCCACTAGCGGGAGGACCTCACGTTACGCAGTATTTT. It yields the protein CSASFPLAGGPHVTQYF.

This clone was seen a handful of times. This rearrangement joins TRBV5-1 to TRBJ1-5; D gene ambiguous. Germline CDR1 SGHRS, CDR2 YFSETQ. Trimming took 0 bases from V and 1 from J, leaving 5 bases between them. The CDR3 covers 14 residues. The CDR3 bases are TGCGCCAGCAGCTTGGGGGAGAGCAATCAGCCCCAGCATTTT. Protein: CASSLGESNQPQHF.

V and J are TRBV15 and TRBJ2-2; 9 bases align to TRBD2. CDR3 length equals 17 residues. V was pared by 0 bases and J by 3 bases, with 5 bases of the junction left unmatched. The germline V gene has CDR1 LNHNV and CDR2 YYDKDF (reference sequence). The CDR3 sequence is CATSRDLSGRHTGELFF. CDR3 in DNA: TGTGCCACCAGCAGAGATTTAAGCGGGAGGCACACCGGGGAGCTGTTTTTT.